The present TCR beta chain was sequenced within a study of shared clonotypes between healthy human individuals (dated by TCRdb to about 2020). Describing the broader study: A couple of women and three men aged 18 to 49 years were included in the cohort. For each donor, CD4 naive and CD4 memory were each run on three plates, CD8 naive on two plates, and CD8 memory on one plate. To estimate repertoire size and how much clonotype sharing occurs between individuals, the study deeply sequenced the blood TCR repertoires of 4 to 6 healthy adults. Different laboratories and diverse techniques were used to prepare libraries and sequence TCR repertoires, to increase sequencing depth and limit assay-specific biases. Each donor's leukapheresis produced roughly between roughly 0.85 and 9.5 billion PBMCs. Summary of the overall study and its limitations: Naive subsets generally had larger estimated clonotype richness than memory subsets. Compared with non-shared clonotypes, the clonotypes found in all four sorted-subset donors had higher generation probabilities. Even with the large sequencing depth, rarefaction of the sorted-subset datasets indicated that sequencing was incomplete. Based on pairwise subsampling, the degree of clonotype sharing among donors was expected to be affected by sequencing depth. The small number of donors limited the genetic and exposure-history diversity represented. Only blood was sampled, and tissue TCR repertoires likely differ from those in blood. Approximately 5% of naive CD4, roughly 3.5% of naive CD8, 2.3% of memory CD4, and more than 0.35% of memory CD8 clonotypes were shared across four donors.

The germline V end is reduced by 4 bases and the J end by 6 bases; junction bases left unmatched: 8. From a lookup of the germline V gene, CDR1 and CDR2 are MNHNS and SASEGT. There are 15 amino acids in the CDR3, from cysteine to phenylalanine inclusive. Only the CDR3 part of the read is kept: 45 bases, read in frame from the first base. Using the deep immunoSEQ assay, multiplex PCR amplified TCR CDR3 regions from genomic DNA. Extracted genomic DNA from each cell subset was spread evenly across all wells of several immunoSEQ 96-well plates, with each plate serving as a replicate. For sorted subsets, each replicate PCR was loaded with around 220 ng genomic DNA, equivalent to approximately 33,000 T cell genomes. Purified libraries were quantified with a Qubit 3.0 fluorometer, sized on a Bioanalyzer 2100, and re-quantified with the KAPA Library Quantification kit. Every immunoSEQ 96-well plate was sequenced on a separate single-read 150-cycle Illumina NextSeq 550 flow cell. The published analysis was carried out like this. Because the immunoSEQ output included only junctional sequences and no quality scores, the filtering could not be the same as the filtering used for full-length reads. To assign V/J genes and CDR3, sequences were annotated against IMGT germline references using PyIR, a Python wrapper for IgBLAST v1.9. Reads were removed for weak V/J assignments (E-value above 1e-6), missing CDR3, stop codons, out-of-frame junctions, or ambiguous translated residues. A V3J clonotype was defined by an identical inferred V gene, J gene, and CDR3 amino acid sequence. To compute the percentage overlap between repertoires, the number of shared unique clonotypes was divided by the size of the smaller repertoire. Richness of each repertoire was evaluated using RTK rarefaction, the Chao1 estimator, and Recon v2.1 estimates of unobserved clonotypes. OLGA was used to compute generation probabilities for all TCRbeta clonotypes that the gDNA method yielded from a few donors. Sourced from immuneACCESS, this table was stored by TCRdb with only in-frame sequences that have V and J called. A share of the clones is absent; for the studies checked, an unresolved V gene accounts for under half, and the remainder has no known explanation. That table gives V, J and clone size, and the DNA gave D and trimming. The sample table records 950,000 to 1,300,000 clones; approximately 76% of these occur just once. The top ten clones comprise about 1.5% of the sample.

A note on this clone: The specificity of this receptor is unknown. The sample holds no much larger clone one base away, and base qualities are not on file.

Healthy HIV-negative adults with no recently reported acute infections or vaccinations were included as donors. All donors were Caucasian adults living in Nashville, Tennessee, USA. CD4+ T cells were enriched by magnetic negative selection; naive cells were then positively selected on CD45RA, and the negative fraction formed the memory subset. Blood was obtained by leukapheresis, after which PBMCs were separated by Ficoll-Histopaque density gradient centrifugation and cryopreserved in liquid nitrogen vapor phase. Purity and quantity of every magnetically sorted T cell population were checked by analytical flow cytometry. Genomic DNA was isolated from each sorted fraction and quantified by UV absorbance on a Nanodrop 2000c.

The TCR originated in a man in his late teens or twenties in good health. Input material: memory CD4+ T cells sorted from blood. Sample cell subset or site, as interpreted from the label and publication: CD45RA-negative fraction. Rearrangement joined TRBV6-1 to TRBJ2-3; 9 nucleotides in the junction match TRBD2. CDR3 region: CASSVDAGGLDTQYF. Here is the DNA: TGTGCCAGCAGTGTTGACGCGGGAGGGTTGGATACGCAGTATTTT.